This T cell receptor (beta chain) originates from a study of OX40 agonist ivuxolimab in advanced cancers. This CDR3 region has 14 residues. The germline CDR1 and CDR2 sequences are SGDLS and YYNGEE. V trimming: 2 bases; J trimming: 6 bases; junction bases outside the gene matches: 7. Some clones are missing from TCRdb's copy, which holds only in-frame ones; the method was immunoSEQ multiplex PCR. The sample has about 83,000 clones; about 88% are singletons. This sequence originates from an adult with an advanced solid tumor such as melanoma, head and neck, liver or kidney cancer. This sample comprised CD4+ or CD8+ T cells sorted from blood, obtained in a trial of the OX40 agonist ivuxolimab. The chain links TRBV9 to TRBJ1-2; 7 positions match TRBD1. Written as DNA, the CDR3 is TGTGCCAGCAGCGTTAGAGGCGGACAGGATGGCTACACCTTC. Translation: CASSVRGGQDGYTF. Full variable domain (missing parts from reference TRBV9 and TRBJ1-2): DSGVTQTPKHLITATGQRVTLRCSPRSGDLSVYWYQQSLDQGLQFLIQYYNGEERAKGNILERFSAQQFPDLHSELNLSSLELGDSALYFCASSVRGGQDGYTFGSGTRLTVV.